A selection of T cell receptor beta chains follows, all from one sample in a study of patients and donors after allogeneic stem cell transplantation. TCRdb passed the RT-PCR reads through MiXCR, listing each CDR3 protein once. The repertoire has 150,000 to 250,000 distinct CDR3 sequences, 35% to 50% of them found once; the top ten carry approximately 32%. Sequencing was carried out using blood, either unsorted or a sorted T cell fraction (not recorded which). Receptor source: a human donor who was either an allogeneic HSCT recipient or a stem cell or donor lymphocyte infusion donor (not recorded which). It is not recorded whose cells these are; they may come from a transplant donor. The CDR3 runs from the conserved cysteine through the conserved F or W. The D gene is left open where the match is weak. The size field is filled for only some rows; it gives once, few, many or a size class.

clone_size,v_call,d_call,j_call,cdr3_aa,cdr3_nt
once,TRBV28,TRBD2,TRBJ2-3,CASSIFNLGLAGDADTQYF,TGTGCCAGCAGTATATTCAACCTCGGACTAGCGGGAGATGCAGATACGCAGTATTTT
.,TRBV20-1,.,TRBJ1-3,CSSERGNTIYF,TGCAGTTCTGAACGTGGAAACACCATATATTTT
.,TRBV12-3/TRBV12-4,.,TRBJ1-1,CASSLGREDTEAFF,TGTGCCAGCAGTTTGGGCAGGGAGGACACTGAAGCTTTCTTT
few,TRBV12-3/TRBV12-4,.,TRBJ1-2,CASSFRRSLNYGYTF,TGTGCCAGCAGTTTCCGCAGGAGCCTAAACTATGGCTACACCTTC
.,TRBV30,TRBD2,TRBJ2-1,CAWSVGLLAGDGEQFF,TGTGCCTGGAGTGTCGGGCTTCTAGCGGGAGATGGTGAGCAGTTCTTC
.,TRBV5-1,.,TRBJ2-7,CASSLAGIITYEQYF,TGCGCCAGCAGCTTGGCCGGGATTATCACCTACGAGCAGTACTTC
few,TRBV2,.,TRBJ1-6,CASSVLTGEPLHF,TGTGCCAGCAGTGTTTTGACAGGCGAACCCCTCCACTTT
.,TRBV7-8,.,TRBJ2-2,CASSLRLGNTGELFF,TGTGCTAGCAGTCTAAGGCTGGGAAACACCGGGGAGCTGTTTTTT
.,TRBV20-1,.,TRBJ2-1,CSAQQINEQFF,TGCAGTGCTCAACAGATTAATGAGCAGTTCTTC
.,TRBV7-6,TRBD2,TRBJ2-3,CASSLDPSGRASTDTQYF,TGTGCCAGCAGCTTAGACCCTAGCGGGAGGGCCAGCACAGATACGCAGTATTTT
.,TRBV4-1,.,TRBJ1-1,CASSQDLGVTEAFF,TGCGCCAGCAGCCAAGATTTGGGGGTCACTGAAGCTTTCTTT
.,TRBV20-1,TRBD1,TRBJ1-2,CSAVRPGQGGYTF,TGCAGTGCCGTCAGACCGGGACAGGGTGGCTACACCTTC
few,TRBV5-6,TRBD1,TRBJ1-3,CASSQWWTGTGNTIYF,TGTGCCAGCAGCCAATGGTGGACAGGGACCGGAAACACCATATATTTT
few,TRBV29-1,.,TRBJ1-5,CSVEVNGGDQPQHF,TGCAGCGTTGAAGTCAATGGGGGAGATCAGCCCCAGCATTTT
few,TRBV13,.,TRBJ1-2,CASSFHPPENYGYTF,TGTGCCAGCAGCTTTCATCCTCCAGAGAACTATGGCTACACCTTC
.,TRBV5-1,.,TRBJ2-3,CASTIPGRTDTQYF,TGCGCCAGCACGATACCGGGCCGCACAGATACGCAGTATTTT
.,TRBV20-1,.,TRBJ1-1,CSARVGGEAFF,TGCAGTGCTAGAGTAGGGGGGGAAGCTTTCTTT
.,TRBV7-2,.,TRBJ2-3,CASSLSHSSTDTQYF,TGTGCCAGCAGCTTATCTCACAGCAGCACAGATACGCAGTATTTT
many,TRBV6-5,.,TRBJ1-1,CASSYSRGTEAFF,TGTGCCAGCAGTTACTCTAGGGGCACTGAAGCTTTCTTT
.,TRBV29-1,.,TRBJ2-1,CSVADRNSYNEQFF,TGCAGCGTCGCGGACAGAAACTCCTACAATGAGCAGTTCTTC
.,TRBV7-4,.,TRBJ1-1,CASISGEAFF,TGTGCCAGCATTAGCGGTGAAGCTTTCTTT
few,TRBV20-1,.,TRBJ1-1,CSASSYGRSNEAFF,TGCAGTGCTAGTTCATATGGACGCTCCAATGAAGCTTTCTTT
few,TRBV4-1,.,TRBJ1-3,CASREAVNYGNTIYF,TGCGCCAGCAGGGAGGCCGTGAACTATGGAAACACCATATATTTT
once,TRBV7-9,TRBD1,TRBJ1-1,CASSPLDRMNTEAFF,TGTGCCAGCAGCCCCTTGGACAGGATGAACACTGAAGCTTTCTTT
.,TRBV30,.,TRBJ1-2,CAWYTGYGYTF,TGTGCCTGGTACACAGGCTATGGCTACACCTTC
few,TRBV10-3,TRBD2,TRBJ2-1,CAISPGLAGHEQFF,TGTGCCATCAGCCCGGGACTAGCGGGACATGAGCAGTTCTTC
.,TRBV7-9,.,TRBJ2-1,CASSLVTHSYNEQFF,TGTGCCAGCAGCTTAGTTACCCACTCCTACAATGAGCAGTTCTTC
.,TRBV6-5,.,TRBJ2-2,CASSTNWDLNTGELFF,TGTGCCAGCAGTACTAACTGGGATTTGAACACCGGGGAGCTGTTTTTT
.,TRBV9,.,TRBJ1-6,CASSVANSPLHF,TGTGCCAGCAGCGTAGCTAATTCACCCCTCCACTTT
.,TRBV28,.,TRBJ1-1,CASSFGQKTEAFF,TGTGCCAGCAGTTTCGGACAGAAAACTGAAGCTTTCTTT
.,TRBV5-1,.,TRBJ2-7,CVSSPSYGEQYF,TGCGTCAGCAGCCCCTCGTACGGTGAGCAGTACTTC
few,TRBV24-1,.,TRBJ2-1,CATSDRSGSNNEQFF,TGTGCCACCAGTGATAGGAGCGGGTCGAACAATGAGCAGTTCTTC
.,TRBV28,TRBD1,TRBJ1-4,CASRTGGAHEKLFF,TGTGCCAGCAGAACAGGGGGCGCCCATGAAAAACTGTTTTTT
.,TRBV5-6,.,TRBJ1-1,CASSFGRLYTEAFF,TGTGCCAGCAGCTTTGGCAGACTCTACACTGAAGCTTTCTTT
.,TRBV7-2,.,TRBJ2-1,CASSSGAGPYNEQFF,TGTGCCAGCAGCTCAGGGGCAGGACCCTACAATGAGCAGTTCTTC
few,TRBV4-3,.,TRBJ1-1,CASSQDWAKVMNTEAFF,TGCGCCAGCAGCCAAGATTGGGCGAAGGTAATGAACACTGAAGCTTTCTTT
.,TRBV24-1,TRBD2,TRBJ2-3,CATSGGSGSTDTQYF,TGTGCCACCAGTGGAGGTAGCGGGAGCACAGATACGCAGTATTTT
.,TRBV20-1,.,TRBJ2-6,CSARNTRSGANVLTF,TGCAGTGCTAGAAACACCCGCTCTGGGGCCAACGTCCTGACTTTC
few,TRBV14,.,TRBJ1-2,CASSQAWASGAYTF,TGTGCCAGCAGCCAAGCATGGGCATCGGGGGCCTACACCTTC
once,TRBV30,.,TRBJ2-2,CAWSAGELFF,TGTGCCTGGAGTGCCGGGGAGCTGTTTTTT
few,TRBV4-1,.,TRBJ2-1,CASSQDGRGHRNEQFF,TGCGCCAGCAGCCAAGACGGCAGGGGCCATAGGAATGAGCAGTTCTTC
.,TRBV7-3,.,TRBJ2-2,CASSPRVSANTGELFF,TGTGCCAGCAGCCCCAGGGTATCCGCGAACACCGGGGAGCTGTTTTTT
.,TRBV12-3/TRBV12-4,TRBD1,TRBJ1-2,CATSQGGVSYGYTF,TGTGCCACTTCTCAGGGGGGGGTAAGCTATGGCTACACCTTC
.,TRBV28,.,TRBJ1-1,CASSPQNTEAFF,TGTGCCAGCAGCCCACAGAACACTGAAGCTTTCTTT
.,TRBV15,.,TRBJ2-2,CATSRAGTSSELFF,TGTGCCACCAGCAGAGCGGGAACTAGCTCCGAGCTGTTTTTT
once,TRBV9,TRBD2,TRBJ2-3,CATIALAAITDTQYF,TGTGCCACCATCGCTCTAGCGGCCATCACAGATACGCAGTATTTT
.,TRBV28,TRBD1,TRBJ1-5,CASIRGGNQPQHF,TGTGCCAGCATCAGGGGGGGGAATCAGCCCCAGCATTTT
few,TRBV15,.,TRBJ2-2,CATSRVELGSTGELFF,TGTGCCACCAGCAGAGTTGAACTAGGGTCCACCGGGGAGCTGTTTTTT
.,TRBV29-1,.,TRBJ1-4,CSVAYGTTNEKLFF,TGCAGCGTCGCATACGGGACAACTAATGAAAAACTGTTTTTT
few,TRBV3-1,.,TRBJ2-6,CASSQAGVSGANVLTF,TGTGCCAGCAGCCAAGCAGGAGTCTCTGGGGCCAACGTCCTGACTTTC
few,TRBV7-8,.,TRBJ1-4,CAAGGEKLFF,TGTGCCGCGGGGGGGGAAAAACTGTTTTTT
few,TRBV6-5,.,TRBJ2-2,CASSYRASSGTGELFF,TGTGCCAGCAGTTACCGGGCCTCATCGGGGACCGGGGAGCTGTTTTTT
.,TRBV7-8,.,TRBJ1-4,CASSLRGATNEKLFF,TGTGCCAGCAGCTTACGGGGGGCAACTAATGAAAAACTGTTTTTT
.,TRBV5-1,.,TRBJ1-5,CASSPDTGGGMPQHF,TGCGCCAGCAGCCCTGACACAGGCGGAGGGATGCCCCAGCATTTT
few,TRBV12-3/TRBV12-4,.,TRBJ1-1,CASSFREISGWTEAFF,TGTGCCAGCAGTTTTAGGGAAATTTCAGGATGGACTGAAGCTTTCTTT
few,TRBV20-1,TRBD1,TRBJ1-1,CSARGNRGERNTEAFF,TGCAGTGCTAGGGGGAACAGGGGCGAGCGGAACACTGAAGCTTTCTTT
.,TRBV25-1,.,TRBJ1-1,CASSVMGASTEAFF,TGTGCCAGCAGTGTAATGGGGGCGAGCACTGAAGCTTTCTTT